The clone carrying this TCR beta chain was counted once. V shed 0 bases and J shed 2 bases, with 19 bases lying between them. This CDR3 has 18 amino acids. Germline CDR1 and CDR2: SGHAT and FQNNGV. This entry belongs to a study of blood T cells in healthy people across ages. Alongside a J-beta primer mix, a sample-barcoded 5' primer served in a second PCR lasting roughly 7 to 11 cycles. Carrying 12 random nucleotides, a template-switch adaptor labeled each individual cDNA molecule. TCRdb passed the 5' RACE reads through MiXCR, listing each CDR3 protein once. This table has roughly 800,000 distinct CDR3 sequences, roughly 25% appearing once. The sample was also linked to a second study, of T cells of mothers and their children. From that paper: Every mother supplied over 8.5 million TCR beta CDR3 reads and every child about 3 million.

The sequence came from a boy between 10 and 17 years old in good health. The gene calls are TRBV11-2 and TRBJ2-5; D is perhaps TRBD2 (6 bases). The material sequenced was blood. CDR3 protein: CASSLDRLGGPKQETQYF. CDR3 sequence (DNA): TGTGCCAGCAGCTTAGATCGACTGGGAGGACCAAAACAAGAGACCCAGTACTTC.